Here is one T cell receptor beta chain with its context. V gave up 6 bases and J gave up 5 bases, with 12 bases separating them. The CDR3 extends over 13 amino acids. CDR1 and CDR2 (germline): MNHEY, SVGAGI. This sample was taken from a study of T cell changes during pregnancy in multiple sclerosis. This table comes from immunoSEQ multiplex PCR, and its TCRdb copy is limited to in-frame clones, with some not included. Among about 48,000 clones, about 88% were seen once, and the ten largest hold 1% to 1.5%. This rearrangement joins TRBV6-5 to TRBJ2-3, with D perhaps TRBD2 (7 bases). This specimen consisted of CD4+ T cells from peripheral blood mononuclear cells, obtained in the second trimester of pregnancy. This clonotype was sampled from a female donor with multiple sclerosis, enrolled in a pregnancy study. CDR3 in amino acids: CASSRGGGDTQYF. In DNA form, the CDR3 reads TGTGCCAGCAGCCGGGGAGGGGGAGATACGCAGTATTTT.